This T cell receptor (beta chain) emerged from a study of T cells after yellow fever vaccination. This clonotype was counted a few times. A clone one base away is much larger, so this may be a read error. Using its own MiXCR run on the 5' RACE reads, TCRdb lists one record per CDR3 protein. The sample shows about 20,000 distinct CDR3 sequences, 5.2% of them seen only once. CDR1 is DFQATT and CDR2 is SNEGSKA in the germline V gene (reference sequence). The CDR3 is 15 amino acids. The receptor's source is a man aged 18-30 years who received the YFV17D yellow fever vaccine. The V gene is TRBV20-1, the J gene TRBJ2-3; weak D call: TRBD2 (6 bases). The sequencing here drew on PBMCs, either bulk or a sorted T-cell subset (CD4+, CD8+, memory, or dextramer-sorted; not recorded which), taken 35 to 50 days after the first yellow fever vaccination. CDR3 DNA sequence: TGCTGTGCTATAGGTAGCGGCGCTTACACAGATACGCAGTATTTT. Its translation: CCAIGSGAYTDTQYF.